The 8 T cell receptor beta chains below come from one sample, sequenced in a study of T cell responses to AZD1222 COVID-19 vaccine. Repertoires were generated with immunoSEQ multiplex PCR, while TCRdb's copy carries only in-frame clones and drops some. The sample has tens of thousands of clones; roughly 85% are singletons. Here the sequenced sample was peripheral blood, taken on day 0 of AZD1222 vaccination. These receptors were taken from an adult in good health.

CDR3 bases: TGTGCCAGCAGGGGATACAGGGACTCCTACGAGCAGTACTTC. It encodes CASRGYRDSYEQYF. The chain has TRBV6-5 and TRBJ2-7; D might be TRBD1 (6 bases). V lost 6 bases and J lost 0, with 12 bases in between. CDR1 and CDR2 (germline): MNHEY, SVGAGI. This CDR3 spans 14 amino acids.

This clone occurred once. The chain carries TRBV7-3 and TRBJ2-5; the D gene is possibly TRBD2 (5 bases). The CDR3 sequence is 16 residues long. Trimming cost V 2 bases and J 3 bases, with 16 bases left between them. The germline gives CDR1 SGHTA, CDR2 FQGTGA. The CDR3 region is CASSLGLGGLEETQYF. For the CDR3, the DNA is TGTGCCAGCAGCTTAGGTTTAGGAGGATTGGAAGAGACCCAGTACTTC.

The rearrangement links TRBV30 to TRBJ1-1, with a possible D match to TRBD1 (5 bases). Deletions cut 3 bases from V and 1 base from J, with 6 bases between. In germline, CDR1 is GTSNPN, CDR2 SVGIG (reference sequence). The CDR3 spans 12 residues. The CDR3 loop reads CAWRGENTEAFF. In DNA form, the CDR3 reads TGTGCCTGGAGGGGGGAGAACACTGAAGCTTTCTTT.

The genes are TRBV11-3 and TRBJ2-5; 7 bases are a match to TRBD2. The CDR3 sequence is 15 residues long. The junction had 10 bases not matched to a gene; V was cut back by 8 bases and J by 1 base. Germline CDR1 is SGHNT and CDR2 is YENEEA. The CDR3 protein is CASSIGLDAQETQYF. The CDR3 DNA reads TGTGCCAGCTCCATCGGACTAGACGCCCAAGAGACCCAGTACTTC.

V usage is TRBV24-1 and J usage is TRBJ2-3; possibly TRBD1 for D (6 bases). The V gene's germline CDR1 is KGHDR and CDR2 SFDVKD. V was shortened by 0 bases and J by 6 bases, with 12 bases between the two germline ends. The CDR3 runs 15 residues. Here the CDR3 DNA reads TGTGCCACCAGTGATTTGACAGGGCGTCAGGATACGCAGTATTTT. This translates into CATSDLTGRQDTQYF.

The CDR3 spells CASSIELAGGPILNEQFF. CDR3 DNA: TGTGCCAGTAGTATAGAACTAGCGGGGGGGCCTATTCTAAATGAGCAGTTCTTC. V usage is TRBV19 and J usage is TRBJ2-1; TRBD2 agrees at 13 bases. The CDR3 has 18 amino acids. Germline V gene lookup returns CDR1 LNHDA and CDR2 SQIVND (reference sequence). V was pared by 0 bases and J by 7 bases, with 9 bases of the junction left unmatched.

This clone occurred once. This chain joins TRBV4-1 and TRBJ2-7; 7 positions match TRBD2. This CDR3 is built from 16 residues. V dropped 1 base and J dropped 0; count of bases not matched to a gene: 6. In germline, CDR1 is MGHRA, CDR2 YSYEKL. This chain's CDR3 is CASSQVGGVRSYEQYF. In DNA, the CDR3 is TGCGCCAGCAGCCAAGTGGGAGGGGTTCGCTCCTACGAGCAGTACTTC.

V usage is TRBV19 and J usage is TRBJ1-5; D is unresolved. Germline V CDR1 and CDR2: LNHDA, SQIVND (reference sequence). The CDR3 is made up of 15 amino acids. V lost 4 bases, J lost 5 bases, and 15 bases lay in between. This CDR3 reads CASSKSQVEYQPQHF. CDR3 in DNA: TGTGCCAGTAGTAAGTCGCAGGTGGAGTATCAGCCCCAGCATTTT.